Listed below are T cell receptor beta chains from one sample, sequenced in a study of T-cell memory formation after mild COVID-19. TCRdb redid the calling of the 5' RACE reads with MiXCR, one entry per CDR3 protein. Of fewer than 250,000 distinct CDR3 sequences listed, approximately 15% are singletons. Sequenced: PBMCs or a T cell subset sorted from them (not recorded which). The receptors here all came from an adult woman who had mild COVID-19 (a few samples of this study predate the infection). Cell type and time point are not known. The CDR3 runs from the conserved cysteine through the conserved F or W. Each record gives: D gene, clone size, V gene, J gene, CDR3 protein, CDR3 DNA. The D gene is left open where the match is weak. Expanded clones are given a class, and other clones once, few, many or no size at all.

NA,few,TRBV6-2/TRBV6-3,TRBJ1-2,CASSSIGYGYTF,TGTGCCAGCAGTTCAATTGGCTATGGCTACACCTTC
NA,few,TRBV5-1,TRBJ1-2,CASSLRASATWGYTF,TGCGCCAGCAGCTTACGGGCCTCAGCCACGTGGGGCTACACCTTC
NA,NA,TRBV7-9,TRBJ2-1,CASSLKTTSSYNEQFF,TGTGCCAGCAGCCTCAAGACCACGAGCTCCTACAATGAGCAGTTCTTC
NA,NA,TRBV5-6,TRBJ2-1,CASSFSVGTNYNEQFF,TGTGCCAGCAGCTTTTCAGTCGGGACGAACTACAATGAGCAGTTCTTC
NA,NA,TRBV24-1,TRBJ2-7,CATSDEDTGGEQYF,TGTGCCACCAGTGACGAAGACACAGGAGGAGAGCAGTACTTC
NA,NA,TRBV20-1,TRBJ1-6,CSARGQVAGIGSPLHF,TGCAGTGCTAGAGGCCAAGTCGCAGGGATAGGGTCACCCCTCCACTTT
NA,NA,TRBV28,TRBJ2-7,CASSLTADEQYF,TGTGCCAGCAGTTTGACGGCGGACGAGCAGTACTTC
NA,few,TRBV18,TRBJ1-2,CASSNGGGRANYGYTF,TGTGCCAGCTCCAACGGTGGGGGGCGAGCTAACTATGGCTACACCTTC
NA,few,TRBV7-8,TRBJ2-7,CASSRRRDGPYEQYF,TGTGCCAGCAGCCGCAGAAGGGACGGACCCTACGAGCAGTACTTC
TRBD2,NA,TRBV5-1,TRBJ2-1,CASSSWTSGGLSSYNEQFF,TGCGCCAGCAGCTCGTGGACTAGCGGGGGGCTTAGCTCCTACAATGAGCAGTTCTTC
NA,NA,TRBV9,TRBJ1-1,CASSVTIGEGGTEAFF,TGTGCCAGCAGCGTCACAATCGGGGAGGGGGGGACTGAAGCTTTCTTT
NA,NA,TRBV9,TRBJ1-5,CASSASGGQPQHF,TGTGCCAGCAGCGCCTCGGGGGGTCAGCCCCAGCATTTT
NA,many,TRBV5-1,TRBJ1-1,CASSPQGSEAFF,TGCGCCAGCAGCCCCCAGGGTTCTGAAGCTTTCTTT
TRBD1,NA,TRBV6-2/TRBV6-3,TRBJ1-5,CASRHQGAEQPQHF,TGTGCCAGCAGACACCAGGGGGCCGAACAGCCCCAGCATTTT
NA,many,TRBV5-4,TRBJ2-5,CASSPTVQETQYF,TGTGCCAGCAGCCCGACAGTACAAGAGACCCAGTACTTC
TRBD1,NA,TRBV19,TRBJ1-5,CASQGQGRQPQHF,TGTGCCAGCCAAGGACAGGGAAGGCAGCCCCAGCATTTT
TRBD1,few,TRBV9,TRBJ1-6,CASSVGTAHSPLHF,TGTGCCAGCAGCGTCGGGACAGCCCATTCACCCCTCCACTTT
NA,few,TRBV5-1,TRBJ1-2,CASSLGGQNYGYTF,TGCGCCAGCAGCTTGGGTGGACAGAACTATGGCTACACCTTC
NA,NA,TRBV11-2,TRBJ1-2,CASSLVGGSYGYTF,TGTGCCAGCAGCTTAGTGGGGGGGTCCTATGGCTACACCTTC
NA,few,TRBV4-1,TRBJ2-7,CASSPVDRSSYEQYF,TGCGCCAGCAGCCCCGTTGACAGGTCCTCCTACGAGCAGTACTTC
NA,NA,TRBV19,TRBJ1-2,CASKRGGVDGYTF,TGTGCCAGTAAACGAGGAGGGGTCGATGGCTACACCTTC
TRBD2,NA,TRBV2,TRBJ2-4,CASSERRGAGGLAKNIQYF,TGTGCCAGCAGTGAAAGGCGGGGAGCGGGGGGGCTAGCCAAAAACATTCAGTACTTC
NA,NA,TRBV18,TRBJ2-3,CASSPFRTDTQYF,TGTGCCAGCTCACCATTCAGGACAGATACGCAGTATTTT
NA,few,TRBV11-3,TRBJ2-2,CASSLGALNTGELFF,TGTGCCAGCAGCCTTGGTGCTCTGAACACCGGGGAGCTGTTTTTT
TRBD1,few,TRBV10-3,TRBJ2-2,CAISEGQGRTGELFF,TGTGCCATCAGTGAGGGACAGGGAAGGACCGGGGAGCTGTTTTTT
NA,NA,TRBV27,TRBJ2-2,CASSFRLQGTLSGELFF,TGTGCCAGCAGTTTCCGCTTACAAGGGACGTTATCCGGGGAGCTGTTTTTT
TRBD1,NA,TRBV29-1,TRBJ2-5,CSVDGPRLQGAQETQYF,TGCAGCGTTGATGGCCCTCGCTTACAGGGGGCCCAAGAGACCCAGTACTTC
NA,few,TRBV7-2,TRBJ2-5,CASSLVVVTGETQYF,TGTGCCAGCAGCTTAGTGGTGGTCACGGGAGAGACCCAGTACTTC
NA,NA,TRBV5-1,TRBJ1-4,CASSSGGAEKLFF,TGCGCCAGCAGCTCGGGGGGAGCGGAGAAACTGTTTTTT
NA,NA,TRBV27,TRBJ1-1,CASSLKPNTEAFF,TGTGCCAGCAGTTTAAAGCCGAACACTGAAGCTTTCTTT
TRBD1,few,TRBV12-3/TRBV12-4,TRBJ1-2,CASLPSGQGNYGYTF,TGTGCCAGTCTGCCCTCCGGACAGGGAAACTATGGCTACACCTTC
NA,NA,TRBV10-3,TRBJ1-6,CAISGDLLVDSPLHF,TGTGCCATCAGTGGGGACCTACTGGTGGATTCACCCCTCCACTTT
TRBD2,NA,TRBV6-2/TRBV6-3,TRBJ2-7,CASSYKRLAATYEQYF,TGTGCCAGCAGTTACAAAAGGCTAGCGGCAACCTACGAGCAGTACTTC
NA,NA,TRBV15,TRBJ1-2,CATSTSRGTLDGYTF,TGTGCCACCAGCACCTCGCGAGGCACTCTGGACGGCTACACCTTC